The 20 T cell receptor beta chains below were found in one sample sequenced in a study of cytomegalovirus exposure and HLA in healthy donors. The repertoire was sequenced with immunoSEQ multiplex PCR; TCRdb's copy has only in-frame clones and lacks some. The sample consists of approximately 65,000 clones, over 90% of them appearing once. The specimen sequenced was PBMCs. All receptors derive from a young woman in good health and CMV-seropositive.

In DNA form, the CDR3 reads TGTGCCAGCAGATACGGACAGGGGAAACAAGAGACCCAGTACTTC. Amino acid sequence: CASRYGQGKQETQYF. The chain uses TRBV21-1 and TRBJ2-5; no DNA check was done on the table's D call, TRBD1. TRBV21-1 is a known pseudogene. The CDR3 sequence is 15 residues long.

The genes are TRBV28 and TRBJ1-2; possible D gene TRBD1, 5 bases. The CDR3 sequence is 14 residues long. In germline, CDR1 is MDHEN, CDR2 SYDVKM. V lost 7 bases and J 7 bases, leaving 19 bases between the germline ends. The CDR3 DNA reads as TGTGCCAGCATCCCGGGCGGGGGAATCAGTGGCTACACCTTC. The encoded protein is CASIPGGGISGYTF.

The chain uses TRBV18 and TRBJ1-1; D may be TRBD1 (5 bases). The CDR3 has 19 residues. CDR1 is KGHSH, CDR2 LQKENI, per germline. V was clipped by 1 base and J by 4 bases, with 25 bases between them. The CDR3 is CASSPRRVVKGPEGTEAFF. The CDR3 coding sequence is TGTGCCAGCTCACCACGCAGGGTAGTGAAGGGGCCGGAGGGCACTGAAGCTTTCTTT.

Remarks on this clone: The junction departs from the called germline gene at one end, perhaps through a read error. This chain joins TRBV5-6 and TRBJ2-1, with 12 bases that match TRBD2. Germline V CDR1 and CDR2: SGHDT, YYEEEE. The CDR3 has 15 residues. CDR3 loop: CASSLITSGRFEEFF. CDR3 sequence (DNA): TGTGCCAGCAGCTTAATTACTAGCGGGAGGTTTGAGGAGTTCTTC.

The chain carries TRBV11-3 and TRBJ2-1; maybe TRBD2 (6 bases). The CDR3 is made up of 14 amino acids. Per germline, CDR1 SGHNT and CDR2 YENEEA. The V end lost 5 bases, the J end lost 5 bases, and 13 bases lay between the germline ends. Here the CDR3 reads CASSPPWRDNEQFF. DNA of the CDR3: TGTGCCAGCAGCCCTCCCTGGAGGGACAATGAGCAGTTCTTC. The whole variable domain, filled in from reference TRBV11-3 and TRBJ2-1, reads EAGVVQSPRYKIIEKKQPVAFWCNPISGHNTLYWYLQNLGQGPELLIRYENEEAVDDSQLPKDRFSAERLKGVDSTLKIQPAELGDSAVYLCASSPPWRDNEQFFGPGTRLTVL.

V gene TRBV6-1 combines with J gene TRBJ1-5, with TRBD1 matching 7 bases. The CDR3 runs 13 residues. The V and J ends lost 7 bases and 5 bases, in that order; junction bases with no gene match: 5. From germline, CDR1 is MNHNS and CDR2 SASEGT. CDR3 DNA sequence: TGTGCCAGCAAACTAACAGGGGATCAGCCCCAGCATTTT. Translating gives CASKLTGDQPQHF.

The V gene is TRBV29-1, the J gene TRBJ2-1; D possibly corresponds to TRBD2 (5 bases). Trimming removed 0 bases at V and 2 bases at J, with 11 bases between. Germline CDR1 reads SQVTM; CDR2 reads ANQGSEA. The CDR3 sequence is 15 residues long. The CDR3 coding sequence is TGCAGCGTTGAAGATCGTCGGGGTCCCTACAATGAGCAGTTCTTC. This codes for CSVEDRRGPYNEQFF.

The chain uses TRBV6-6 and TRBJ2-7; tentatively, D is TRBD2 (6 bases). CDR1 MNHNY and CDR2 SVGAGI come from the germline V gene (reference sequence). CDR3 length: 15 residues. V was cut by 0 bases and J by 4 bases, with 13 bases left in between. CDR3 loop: CASSYSRSGQYEQYF. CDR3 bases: TGTGCCAGCAGTTACTCGCGGAGCGGGCAGTACGAGCAGTACTTC.

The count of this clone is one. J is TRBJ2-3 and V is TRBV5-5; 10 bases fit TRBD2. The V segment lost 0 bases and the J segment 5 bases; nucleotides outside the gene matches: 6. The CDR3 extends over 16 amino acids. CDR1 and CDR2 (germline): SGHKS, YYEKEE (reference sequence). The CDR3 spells CASSLEPSGRIDTQYF. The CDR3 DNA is TGTGCCAGCAGCTTGGAGCCTAGCGGGAGAATAGATACGCAGTATTTT.

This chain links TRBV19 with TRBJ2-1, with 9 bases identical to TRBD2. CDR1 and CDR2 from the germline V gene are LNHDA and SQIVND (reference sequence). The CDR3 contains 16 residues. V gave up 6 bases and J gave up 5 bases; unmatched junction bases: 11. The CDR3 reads CASSNLAGGPDNEQFF. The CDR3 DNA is TGTGCCAGTAGCAACTTGGCGGGAGGGCCAGACAATGAGCAGTTCTTC.

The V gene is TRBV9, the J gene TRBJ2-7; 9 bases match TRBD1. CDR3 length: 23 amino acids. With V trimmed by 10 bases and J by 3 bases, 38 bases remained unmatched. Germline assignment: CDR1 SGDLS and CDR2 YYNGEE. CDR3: CASPGMGQGPRAYLWGFVYEQYF. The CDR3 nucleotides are TGTGCCTCCCCCGGGATGGGACAGGGCCCACGTGCCTATCTCTGGGGGTTCGTCTACGAGCAGTACTTC.

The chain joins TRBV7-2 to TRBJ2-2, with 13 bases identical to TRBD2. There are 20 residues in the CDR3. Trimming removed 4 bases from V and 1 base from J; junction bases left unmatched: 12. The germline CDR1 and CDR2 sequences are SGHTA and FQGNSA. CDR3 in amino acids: CASSSAQGLAGLENTGELFF. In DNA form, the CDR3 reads TGTGCCAGCAGCTCAGCTCAGGGACTAGCGGGACTCGAGAACACCGGGGAGCTGTTTTTT.

The CDR3 region has the DNA TGTGCCAGCAGTTTTCGGGTGAACACTGAAGCTTTCTTT. Its protein is CASSFRVNTEAFF. This sequence joins TRBV28 and TRBJ1-1; unclear D gene. V dropped 3 bases and J dropped 0 bases, with 5 bases sitting between them. The CDR3 sequence is 13 residues long. Germline CDR1 is MDHEN and CDR2 is SYDVKM.

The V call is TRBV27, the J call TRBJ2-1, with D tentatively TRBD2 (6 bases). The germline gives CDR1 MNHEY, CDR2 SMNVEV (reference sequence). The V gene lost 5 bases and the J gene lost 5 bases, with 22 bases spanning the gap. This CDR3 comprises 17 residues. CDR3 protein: CASSPLKLASSHNEQFF. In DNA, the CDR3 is TGTGCCAGCAGTCCCCTCAAACTAGCTAGCTCACACAATGAGCAGTTCTTC.

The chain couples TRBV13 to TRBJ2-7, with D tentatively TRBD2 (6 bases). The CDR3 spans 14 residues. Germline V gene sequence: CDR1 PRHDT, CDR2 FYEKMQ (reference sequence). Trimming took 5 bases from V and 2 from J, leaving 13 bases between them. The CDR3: CASSAGLTAYEQYF. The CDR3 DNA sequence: TGTGCCAGCAGCGCGGGACTGACAGCCTACGAGCAGTACTTC.

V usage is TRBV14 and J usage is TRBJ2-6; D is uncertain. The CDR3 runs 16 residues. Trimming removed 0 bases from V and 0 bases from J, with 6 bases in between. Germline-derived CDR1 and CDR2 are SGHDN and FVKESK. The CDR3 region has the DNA TGTGCCAGCAGCCAAGATTTACTCTCTGGGGCCAACGTCCTGACTTTC. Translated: CASSQDLLSGANVLTF.

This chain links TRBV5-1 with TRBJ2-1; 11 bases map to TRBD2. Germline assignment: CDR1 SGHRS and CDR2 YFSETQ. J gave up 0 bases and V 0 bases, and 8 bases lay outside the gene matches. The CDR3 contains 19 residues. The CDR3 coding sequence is TGCGCCAGCAGCTTGGTAGCGGGAGGGCCGAGAGCCTCCTACAATGAGCAGTTCTTC. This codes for CASSLVAGGPRASYNEQFF.

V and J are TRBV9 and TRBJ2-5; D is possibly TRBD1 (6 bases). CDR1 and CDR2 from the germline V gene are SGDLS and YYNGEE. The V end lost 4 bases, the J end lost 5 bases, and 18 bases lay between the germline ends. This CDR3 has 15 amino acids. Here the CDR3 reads CASSPLGALVETQYF. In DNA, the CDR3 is TGTGCCAGCAGCCCCTTGGGGGCCCTCGTGGAGACCCAGTACTTC.

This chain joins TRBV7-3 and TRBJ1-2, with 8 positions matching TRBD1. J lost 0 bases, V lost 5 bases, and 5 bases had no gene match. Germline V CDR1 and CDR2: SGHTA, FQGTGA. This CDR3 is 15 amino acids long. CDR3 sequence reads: CASSTGQGPNYGYTF. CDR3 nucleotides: TGTGCCAGCAGCACAGGACAGGGACCTAACTATGGCTACACCTTC.

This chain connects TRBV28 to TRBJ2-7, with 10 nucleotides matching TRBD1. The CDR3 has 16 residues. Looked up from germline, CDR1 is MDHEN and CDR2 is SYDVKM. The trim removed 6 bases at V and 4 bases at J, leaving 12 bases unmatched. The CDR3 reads CASRSPGQGSSYEQYF. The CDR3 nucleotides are TGTGCCAGCAGAAGTCCGGGACAGGGGTCTTCGTACGAGCAGTACTTC.